Each of the 18 T cell receptor beta chains below was sequenced from the same sample in a study of T-cell memory formation after mild COVID-19. TCRdb re-analysed the 5' RACE reads in MiXCR, keeping a single row per CDR3 protein. The table shows approximately 570,000 distinct CDR3 sequences, with about a sixth occurring only once. Sequenced: PBMCs or a T cell subset sorted from them (not recorded which). Receptors originate from an adult woman who had mild COVID-19 (a few samples of this study predate the infection). Cell type and time point are not known.

This clonotype was picked up a small number of times. V usage is TRBV7-2 and J usage is TRBJ2-5; D remains ambiguous. Germline CDR1 is SGHTA and CDR2 is FQGNSA. The CDR3 spans 14 residues. Deletions cut 1 base from V and 3 bases from J, with 9 bases between. CDR3: CASSLGSLKETQYF. The CDR3 DNA is TGTGCCAGCAGCTTAGGATCGCTAAAAGAGACCCAGTACTTC.

This clonotype was detected only a few times. This chain uses TRBV14 with TRBJ2-2; D gene uncertain. With 0 bases removed from V and 8 bases from J, the gap between germline ends came to 7 bases. CDR1 and CDR2 from the germline V gene are SGHDN and FVKESK. This CDR3 is 13 amino acids long. CDR3 sequence: CASSQDIRGELFF. The CDR3 DNA is TGTGCCAGCAGCCAAGACATACGGGGGGAGCTGTTTTTT.

This clonotype was seen only a few times. A read error may account for a junction end that differs from germline. CDR3 in DNA: TGCGCCAGCAGCGGAGGAACAGCAACCCAAAAGACCCAGTACTTC. This sequence encodes CASSGGTATQKTQYF. This sequence joins TRBV5-1 and TRBJ2-5, with a tentative D call TRBD2 (5 bases). This CDR3 region has 15 residues. Germline V gene lookup returns CDR1 SGHRS and CDR2 YFSETQ.

This clonotype appeared many times. V and J are TRBV4-1 and TRBJ2-3; TRBD2 matches 7 bases. Trimming cost V 0 bases and J 0 bases; bases outside gene matches: 9. The CDR3 spans 18 residues. CDR1 and CDR2 (germline): MGHRA, YSYEKL. The CDR3 region is CASSQDFERAGSTDTQYF. The CDR3 DNA follows: TGCGCCAGCAGCCAAGATTTCGAACGAGCGGGGAGCACAGATACGCAGTATTTT.

This clonotype was seen a handful of times. The genes are TRBV2 and TRBJ1-5, with 9 bases matching TRBD1. J gave up 5 bases and V 3 bases, and 11 bases lay outside the gene matches. The CDR3 is made up of 17 amino acids. Germline V lookup: CDR1 SNHLY, CDR2 FYNNEI. CDR3 sequence: CASSEGTGTLVDQPQHF. The CDR3 DNA reads TGTGCCAGCAGTGAGGGGACAGGGACTCTAGTAGATCAGCCCCAGCATTTT.

The rearrangement uses TRBV12-5 and TRBJ2-5; 7 nucleotides align to TRBD1. This CDR3 has 15 residues. CDR1 is LGHNT and CDR2 is FRNRAP in the germline V gene. The V and J ends lost 7 bases and 5 bases, in that order; junction bases with no gene match: 13. The CDR3 bases are TGTGCTAGTGCCGACGGCAGGGGGATTTACGAGACCCAGTACTTC. Amino acid sequence: CASADGRGIYETQYF.

The chain combines TRBV20-1 with TRBJ1-1; 7 bases align to TRBD1. Germline lookup yields CDR1 DFQATT and CDR2 SNEGSKA (reference sequence). With 6 bases clipped from V and 4 bases from J, the junction kept 8 bases outside the gene matches. The CDR3 loop spans 13 amino acids. In DNA form, the CDR3 reads TGCAGTGCACCCCGACAGGGCCTCACTGAAGCTTTCTTT. Translating it yields CSAPRQGLTEAFF.

This clonotype has more than one count but fewer than ten. The rearrangement joins TRBV29-1 to TRBJ2-7, with unresolved D. The germline gives CDR1 SQVTM, CDR2 ANQGSEA. The CDR3 is 12 residues long. The V and J ends lost 5 bases and 1 base respectively, with 9 bases between them. CDR3 protein: CSVLWESYEQYF. CDR3 DNA: TGCAGCGTTCTCTGGGAATCCTACGAGCAGTACTTC.

This chain links TRBV6-5 with TRBJ2-7, with 7 bases aligning to TRBD2. This CDR3 contains 14 residues. Germline V gene sequence: CDR1 MNHEY, CDR2 SVGAGI. J lost 7 bases, V lost 6 bases, and 12 bases had no gene match. The CDR3 sequence is CASSRYRGSYEQYF. The CDR3 DNA reads as TGTGCCAGCAGCCGATATCGCGGGAGTTATGAGCAGTACTTC.

This clonotype was found many times. This chain connects TRBV3-1 to TRBJ2-1, with 13 bases aligning to TRBD2. V gave up 4 bases and J gave up 0 bases; unmatched junction bases: 6. The CDR3 runs 18 residues. Germline V lookup: CDR1 LGHDT, CDR2 YNNKEL (reference sequence). CDR3 sequence reads: CASSRGLAGPSSYNEQFF. The CDR3 DNA reads TGTGCCAGCAGCCGGGGACTAGCGGGACCAAGCTCCTACAATGAGCAGTTCTTC.

The rearrangement uses TRBV29-1 and TRBJ1-2, with 9 bases that match TRBD1. Trimming cost V 4 bases and J 4 bases; bases outside gene matches: 19. This CDR3 region has 18 residues. The germline gives CDR1 SQVTM, CDR2 ANQGSEA. As DNA, the CDR3 is TGCAGCGTTGGTGACGTCCGGGGACAGGGAACCCCTGGCTATGGCTACACCTTC. It specifies CSVGDVRGQGTPGYGYTF.

Written as DNA, the CDR3 is TGCGCCAGCAGCGGTGGGGGGACCGTCCAAGAGACCCAGTACTTC. This encodes CASSGGGTVQETQYF. The chain has TRBV5-1 and TRBJ2-5; D is perhaps TRBD2 (6 bases). The CDR3 runs 15 residues. Trimming cost V 4 bases and J 1 base, with 14 bases left between them. Germline V gene sequence: CDR1 SGHRS, CDR2 YFSETQ.

The V call is TRBV4-1, the J call TRBJ2-2, with a tentative D call TRBD1 (6 bases). Trimming pared 1 base from V and 1 base from J, leaving 16 bases between. Per the germline V gene, CDR1 is MGHRA and CDR2 is YSYEKL. The CDR3 totals 18 residues. The CDR3 DNA is TGCGCCAGCAGCCAAGGGGGCTGGACAGTGAAGAACACCGGGGAGCTGTTTTTT. It yields the protein CASSQGGWTVKNTGELFF.

This clonotype has just a few counts. The gene calls are TRBV5-6 and TRBJ2-7, with TRBD2 matching over 7 bases. Germline V CDR1 and CDR2: SGHDT, YYEEEE. CDR3 length equals 14 residues. With V trimmed by 2 bases and J by 5 bases, 7 bases remained unmatched. CDR3 in amino acids: CASSFPAGTNEQYF. CDR3 DNA sequence: TGTGCCAGCAGCTTTCCAGCGGGGACGAACGAGCAGTACTTC.

This clonotype was detected a few times. CDR3 sequence (DNA): TGTGCCAGCAGCTTCGGAGCAGATACGCAGTATTTT. This encodes CASSFGADTQYF. The rearrangement links TRBV7-3 to TRBJ2-3; D remains unclear. Germline CDR1 and CDR2: SGHTA and FQGTGA. The length of the CDR3 is 12 residues. V was clipped by 3 bases and J by 4 bases, with 5 bases between them.

There are a few counts of this clonotype. The rearrangement uses TRBV30 and TRBJ2-5, with 10 bases aligning to TRBD2. CDR1 and CDR2 (germline): GTSNPN, SVGIG (reference sequence). CDR3 length: 15 amino acids. Trimming removed 2 bases from V and 2 bases from J; junction bases left unmatched: 5. CDR3 nucleotides: TGTGCCTGGAGTTTTCTAGCGGGGGTGCAAGAGACCCAGTACTTC. Amino acid sequence: CAWSFLAGVQETQYF.

This clonotype was seen a few times. This chain joins TRBV5-1 and TRBJ2-1; D is undetermined. Germline V gene sequence: CDR1 SGHRS, CDR2 YFSETQ. V was shortened by 4 bases and J by 5 bases, with 10 bases between the two germline ends. The CDR3 length is 13 residues. CDR3 loop: CASSPWTDNEQFF. The CDR3 nucleotides read TGCGCCAGCAGCCCCTGGACGGACAATGAGCAGTTCTTC.

V gene TRBV4-2 combines with J gene TRBJ1-5; D gene ambiguous. The ends were cut back, 0 bases at V and 6 bases at J, with 9 bases in the middle. Germline lookup yields CDR1 LGHNA and CDR2 YNFKEQ. CDR3 length: 14 amino acids. CDR3 nucleotides: TGTGCCAGCAGCCAAGATCAGGCCGTTCAGCCCCAGCATTTT. This codes for CASSQDQAVQPQHF.